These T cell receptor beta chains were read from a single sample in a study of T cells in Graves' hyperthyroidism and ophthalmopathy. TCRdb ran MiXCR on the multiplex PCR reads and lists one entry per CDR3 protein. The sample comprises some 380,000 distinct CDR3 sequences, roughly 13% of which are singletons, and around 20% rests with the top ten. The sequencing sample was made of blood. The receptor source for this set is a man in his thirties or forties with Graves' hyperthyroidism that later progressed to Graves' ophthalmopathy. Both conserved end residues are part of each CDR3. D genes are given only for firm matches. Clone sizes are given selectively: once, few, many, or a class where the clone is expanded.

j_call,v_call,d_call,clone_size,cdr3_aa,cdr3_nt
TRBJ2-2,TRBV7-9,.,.,CASSPSNRFANTGELFF,TGTGCCAGCAGCCCTTCGAACCGTTTCGCGAACACCGGGGAGCTGTTTTTT
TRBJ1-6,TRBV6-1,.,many,CASSYSILNSPLHF,TGTGCCAGCAGTTACAGCATTTTAAATTCACCCCTCCACTTT
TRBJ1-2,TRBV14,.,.,CASSQGPGTGYTF,TGTGCCAGCAGCCAAGGGCCCGGCACTGGCTACACCTTC
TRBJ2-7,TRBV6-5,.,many,CASSYSEFYEQYF,TGTGCCAGCAGTTACTCGGAGTTCTACGAGCAGTACTTC
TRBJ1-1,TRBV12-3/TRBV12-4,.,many,CASSFPVNTEAFF,TGTGCCAGCAGTTTCCCCGTGAACACTGAAGCTTTCTTT
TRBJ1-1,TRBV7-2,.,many,CASSPRAGTEAFF,TGTGCCAGCAGCCCCAGGGCGGGCACTGAAGCTTTCTTT
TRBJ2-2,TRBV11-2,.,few,CASSFSDNTGELFF,TGTGCCAGCAGCTTTTCGGATAACACCGGGGAGCTGTTTTTT
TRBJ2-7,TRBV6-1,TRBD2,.,CASMEGLAGFSYEQYF,TGTGCCAGCATGGAAGGACTAGCGGGGTTCTCCTACGAGCAGTACTTC
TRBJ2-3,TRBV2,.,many,CASSEQGTDTQYF,TGTGCCAGCAGTGAACAGGGCACAGATACGCAGTATTTT
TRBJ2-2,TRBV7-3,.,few,CASSLFSGTLGSTGELFF,TGTGCCAGCAGCTTATTTTCCGGGACACTGGGATCAACCGGGGAGCTGTTTTTT
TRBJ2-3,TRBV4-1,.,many,CASSQHGVSTDTQYF,TGCGCCAGCAGCCAACACGGAGTTAGCACAGATACGCAGTATTTT
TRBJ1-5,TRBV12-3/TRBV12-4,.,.,CASSPGVGNQPQHF,TGTGCCAGCAGCCCAGGGGTCGGCAATCAGCCCCAGCATTTT
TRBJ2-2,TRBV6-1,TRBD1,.,CASSERGQVNTGELFF,TGTGCCAGCAGTGAAAGGGGACAGGTGAACACCGGGGAGCTGTTTTTT
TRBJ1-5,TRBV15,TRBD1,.,CATSSTTGAIDRPQHF,TGTGCCACCAGCAGCACGACAGGGGCAATCGATCGGCCCCAGCATTTT
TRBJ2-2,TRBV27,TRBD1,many,CASSSRQGTTGELFF,TGTGCCAGCAGTTCTAGACAGGGAACAACCGGGGAGCTGTTTTTT
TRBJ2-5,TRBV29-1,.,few,CSVEELLQETQYF,TGCAGCGTTGAAGAGCTACTCCAAGAGACCCAGTACTTC
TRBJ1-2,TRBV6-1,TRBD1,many,CASSSPSPGQNYGYTF,TGTGCCAGCAGTTCTCCGAGCCCGGGACAGAACTATGGCTACACCTTC
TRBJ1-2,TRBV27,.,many,CASSWQGTSNYGYTF,TGTGCCAGCAGTTGGCAGGGAACCTCAAACTATGGCTACACCTTC
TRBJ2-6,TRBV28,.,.,CASPSSGANVLTF,TGTGCCAGCCCTAGCTCTGGGGCCAACGTCCTGACTTTC
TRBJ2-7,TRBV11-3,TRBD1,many,CASSSLTGYSYEQYF,TGTGCCAGCAGCTCCCTGACAGGGTACTCCTACGAGCAGTACTTC
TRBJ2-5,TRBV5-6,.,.,CASSRQRDQETQYF,TGTGCCAGCAGCAGGCAGCGGGACCAAGAGACCCAGTACTTC
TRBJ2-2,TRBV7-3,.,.,CASSPGTINPGELFF,TGTGCCAGCAGCCCCGGGACAATTAATCCCGGGGAGCTGTTTTTT
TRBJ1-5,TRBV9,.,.,CASSADSLNQPQHF,TGTGCCAGCAGCGCGGACAGCCTCAATCAGCCCCAGCATTTT
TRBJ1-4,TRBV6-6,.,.,CASSYSGGPPVPLFF,TGTGCCAGCAGTTACTCAGGGGGTCCGCCTGTTCCTTTGTTTTTT
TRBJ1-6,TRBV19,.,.,CASRAGRRSNSPLHF,TGTGCCAGCAGGGCCGGGCGACGTAGTAATTCACCCCTCCACTTT
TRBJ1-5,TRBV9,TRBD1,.,CASSPGTGFNQPQHF,TGTGCCAGCAGCCCAGGGACAGGGTTCAATCAGCCCCAGCATTTT
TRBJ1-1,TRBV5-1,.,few,CASSLISGRSMNTEAFF,TGCGCCAGCAGCTTGATATCTGGACGGTCCATGAACACTGAAGCTTTCTTT